This passage covers 9 T cell receptor beta chains from one sample sequenced in a study of blood T cell repertoires in COVID-19. Assay used: immunoSEQ multiplex PCR; TCRdb lists only in-frame clones, some missing. Of 20,000 to 25,000 clones in the sample, around 69% were seen once. Sample: peripheral blood. These receptors were obtained from a human donor in a cohort sampled during active or convalescent COVID-19.

The J gene is TRBJ2-4, the V gene TRBV5-6; a possible D gene is TRBD1 (5 bases). Between the trimmed V and J ends, which lost 1 base and 8 bases, there was a span of 10 bases. The CDR3 consists of 13 residues. CDR1 is SGHDT, CDR2 YYEEEE, per germline. Written as DNA, the CDR3 is TGTGCCAGCAGCTTGAAAGGGGTTGACATTCAGTACTTC. It translates to CASSLKGVDIQYF.

The chain links TRBV27 to TRBJ1-2; 7 nucleotides agree with TRBD1. Per the germline V gene, CDR1 is MNHEY and CDR2 is SMNVEV (reference sequence). J lost 3 bases, V lost 3 bases, and 1 base had no gene match. The length of the CDR3 is 13 residues. The chain's CDR3 is CASSFGTDYGYTF. CDR3 DNA sequence: TGTGCCAGCAGTTTCGGGACAGACTATGGCTACACCTTC.

The rearrangement uses TRBV6-1 and TRBJ1-3; D gene ambiguous. The CDR3 is 13 amino acids. Germline-derived CDR1 and CDR2 are MNHNS and SASEGT. The ends were cut back, 3 bases at V and 0 bases at J, with 3 bases in the middle. CDR3 amino acids: CASSDNSGNTIYF. The CDR3 bases are TGTGCCAGCAGTGACAACTCTGGAAACACCATATATTTT.

The chain is built from TRBV3-1 (or the pseudogene TRBV3-2) and TRBJ2-7, with 8 bases fitting TRBD2. From germline, CDR1 is LGHDT and CDR2 YNNKEL (reference sequence). Unmatched junction bases numbered 30, after V lost 1 base and J lost 4 bases. This CDR3 region has 23 residues. CDR3 nucleotide sequence: TGTGCCAGCAGCCAAGGGAGCCATCCAATCCAGCGGGAGCATAAACCCTCTAAGTACGAGCAGTACTTC. The encoded protein is CASSQGSHPIQREHKPSKYEQYF.

The chain combines TRBV5-1 with TRBJ2-1; 7 positions match TRBD2. The V gene end was trimmed by 4 bases and the J gene end by 3 bases; junction bases not matched to a gene: 10. CDR3 length: 16 amino acids. CDR1 and CDR2 from the germline V gene are SGHRS and YFSETQ. The CDR3 DNA sequence: TGCGCCAGCAGCAGACCAGCGGGAATGGACTACAATGAGCAGTTCTTC. This translates into CASSRPAGMDYNEQFF.

This rearrangement joins TRBV28 to TRBJ1-5, with TRBD1 as a possible D gene (5 bases). The V and J ends lost 2 bases and 7 bases respectively, with 18 bases between them. Germline V gene lookup returns CDR1 MDHEN and CDR2 SYDVKM. The CDR3 runs 16 residues. The CDR3 protein is CASSLRGVGGRQPQHF. CDR3 DNA sequence: TGTGCCAGCAGTTTACGAGGGGTGGGGGGACGGCAGCCCCAGCATTTT.

V usage is TRBV28 and J usage is TRBJ1-2, with 7 bases matching TRBD1. CDR3 length: 13 amino acids. V shed 6 bases, J shed 3 bases, and the junction held 4 bases outside the gene matches. CDR1 MDHEN and CDR2 SYDVKM come from the germline V gene. The CDR3 is CASSLDRDYGYTF. The CDR3 bases are TGTGCCAGCAGCCTAGACAGGGACTATGGCTACACCTTC.

This clone was found once. The chain combines TRBV24-1 with TRBJ2-1, with 12 bases aligning to TRBD2. Germline CDR1 and CDR2: KGHDR and SFDVKD. The CDR3 contains 20 residues. J lost 0 bases, V lost 7 bases, and 15 bases had no gene match. The CDR3, as DNA: TGTGCCACCAGCGCCCCGTTGAGACTAGCGGGGGACAGCTCCTACAATGAGCAGTTCTTC. Translation: CATSAPLRLAGDSSYNEQFF.

The chain couples TRBV28 to TRBJ2-7; the match to TRBD1 covers 11 bases. Per germline, CDR1 MDHEN and CDR2 SYDVKM. CDR3 size: 17 residues. V shed 5 bases and J 5 bases; nucleotides not matched to a gene: 14. This CDR3 is CASSRYRPGQGGHEQYF. For the CDR3, the DNA is TGTGCCAGCAGTCGCTACCGACCGGGACAGGGGGGCCACGAGCAGTACTTC.